This paragraph covers one T cell receptor beta chain sequence. This specimen comes from a study of blood T cell repertoires in COVID-19. This CDR3 is built from 14 residues. Germline V gene sequence: CDR1 SGHAT, CDR2 FQNNGV. The ends were cut back, 1 base at V and 8 bases at J, with 13 bases in the middle. Original data processing: It was from reference gene primer amplification that nucleated cell counts were estimated. Produced via immunoSEQ multiplex PCR; TCRdb's table is partial and in-frame only. V and J calls and clone size follow that table, whereas D and trimming were derived from the DNA. The sample yields under 250,000 clones, 75% to 90% seen once.

The specimen sequenced was peripheral blood. J is TRBJ2-3 and V is TRBV11-2; no firm D call. This receptor was obtained from a woman aged 70-85 years with active or convalescent COVID-19. In nucleotides, the CDR3 is TGTGCCAGCAGCTTAGGGTCCCTAGACGGTACGCAGTATTTT. Encoded protein: CASSLGSLDGTQYF.